These T cell receptor beta chains were read from a single sample in a study of cytomegalovirus exposure and HLA in healthy donors. The assay was immunoSEQ multiplex PCR, and TCRdb's table has in-frame clones only and misses some. This table holds 90,000 to 150,000 clones, 60% to 85% found once. Input material: PBMCs. Receptors were obtained from a woman in her 40s in good health and CMV-seropositive. The CDR3 runs from the conserved cysteine through the conserved F or W. D genes are given only for firm matches. Clone size is stated in some rows and not others, as once, few, many or a class when expanded.

CDR3 DNA,CDR3 protein,V gene,D gene,clone size,J gene
TGCAGCGTTGAAGTCAGGTGGGGCGGCGCTTTCTTT,CSVEVRWGGAFF,TRBV29-1,NA,NA,TRBJ1-1
TGTGCCTGGAGTGTTCAACAACGCCTGGGCTACACCTTC,CAWSVQQRLGYTF,TRBV30,NA,NA,TRBJ1-2
TGTGCCAGCAGCCAAGATTCACAATATAATTCACCCCTCCACTTT,CASSQDSQYNSPLHF,TRBV4-2,NA,NA,TRBJ1-6
TGCAGCGTTGATGGAAGACTAAGTATGGATGAGCAGTTCTTC,CSVDGRLSMDEQFF,TRBV29-1,NA,NA,TRBJ2-1
TGTGCCAGCAGCTTGAGGACAGGGGGCGGAAACACTGAAGCTTTCTTT,CASSLRTGGGNTEAFF,TRBV5-4,TRBD1,NA,TRBJ1-1
TGTGCCAGCAGTGAATGGGGTAGGGGTCCGAACACTGAAGCTTTCTTT,CASSEWGRGPNTEAFF,TRBV25-1,NA,NA,TRBJ1-1
TGCGCCAGCAGCCCCGGACTAGCGGGCCAAGAGACCCAGTACTTC,CASSPGLAGQETQYF,TRBV5-1,TRBD2,NA,TRBJ2-5
TGTGCCAGTACCGCAACAGGGTCTGCCACTGAAGCTTTCTTT,CASTATGSATEAFF,TRBV19,NA,NA,TRBJ1-1
TGCGCCAGCAGCGTTCAGGGTAGGGCGAACACTGAAGCTTTCTTT,CASSVQGRANTEAFF,TRBV5-1,NA,NA,TRBJ1-1
TGTGCCAGCAAACGGACAGGGACGAGTGAGCAGTACTTC,CASKRTGTSEQYF,TRBV6-1,TRBD1,few,TRBJ2-7
TGCGCCAGCAGCTCGGGACTAGCGGGAATCCTAAACTACGAGCAGTACTTC,CASSSGLAGILNYEQYF,TRBV5-1,TRBD2,NA,TRBJ2-7
TGTGCCAGCACCACGACAGGGGGCTCCTACGAGCAGTACTTC,CASTTTGGSYEQYF,TRBV7-2,TRBD1,NA,TRBJ2-7
TGCAGCGTTGAAGATCTTCAACAGGGGGCCTATGGCTACACCTTC,CSVEDLQQGAYGYTF,TRBV29-1,TRBD1,NA,TRBJ1-2
TGCGCCAGCGAGGGAGTCTCCTACGAGCAGTACTTC,CASEGVSYEQYF,TRBV10-2,NA,NA,TRBJ2-7
TGTGCCAGCAGCTTGGATGGGGGGGCAGTTCCTGAGCAGTTCTTC,CASSLDGGAVPEQFF,TRBV5-4,NA,NA,TRBJ2-1
TGTGCCAGTGGACAGCAATCAACTGGAAACACCATATATTTT,CASGQQSTGNTIYF,TRBV6-5,NA,NA,TRBJ1-3
TGTGCCAGCAGCTTGGGACAAACAGCAAACTATGGCTACACCTTC,CASSLGQTANYGYTF,TRBV7-3,NA,NA,TRBJ1-2
TGTGCCACCAGCGGGGCCACTGAAGCTTTCTTT,CATSGATEAFF,TRBV15,NA,NA,TRBJ1-1
TGTGCCAGCAGCTTCACCGGGACAGGACATCCAACTAATGAAAAACTGTTTTTT,CASSFTGTGHPTNEKLFF,TRBV7-8,TRBD1,few,TRBJ1-4
TGTGCCAGCAGTTACGCTTCCGGGAGGGCCTACGAGCAGTACTTC,CASSYASGRAYEQYF,TRBV6-5,TRBD2,once,TRBJ2-7
TGTGCCAGCAGCATGGGACAAAGCAATCAGCCCCAGCATTTT,CASSMGQSNQPQHF,TRBV6-5,NA,NA,TRBJ1-5
TGTGCCAGCAGCATGGACAGGGGGGCCTATGGCTACACCTTC,CASSMDRGAYGYTF,TRBV5-5,TRBD1,NA,TRBJ1-2
TGTGCCAGCAGACCGGGACAAAATAATTCACCCCTCCACTTT,CASRPGQNNSPLHF,TRBV2,NA,NA,TRBJ1-6
TGTGCCAGCGGACTACCGGGGAAGGATGGCTACACCTTC,CASGLPGKDGYTF,TRBV28,NA,few,TRBJ1-2
TGTGCCAGCAGCGGGGGGGACAGGGGGTCCTATGGCTACACCTTC,CASSGGDRGSYGYTF,TRBV9,TRBD1,NA,TRBJ1-2
TGTGCCAGCAGCCAAGCCTCCGGGACAGGGGCGAGGGGCTACACCTTC,CASSQASGTGARGYTF,TRBV14,TRBD1,NA,TRBJ1-2
TGTGCCATCAGTGGAGGTTACAATGAGCAGTTCTTC,CAISGGYNEQFF,TRBV10-3,NA,few,TRBJ2-1
TGTGCCAGCAGCCTACTAGCGGCGAACACCGGGGAGCTGTTTTTT,CASSLLAANTGELFF,TRBV6-1,TRBD2,NA,TRBJ2-2
TGTGCCTGGAGACAAGGGGAGCTGTTTTTT,CAWRQGELFF,TRBV30,NA,NA,TRBJ2-2
TGCGCCAGCAGCCAAGTGGTGAGGGTCAATGAGCAGTTCTTC,CASSQVVRVNEQFF,TRBV4-1,NA,NA,TRBJ2-1
TGTGCCAGCAGTTTAACACAGGCAACCAATCAGCCCCAGCATTTT,CASSLTQATNQPQHF,TRBV27,NA,once,TRBJ1-5
TGTGCCAGCAGCTTGGACAGCCTGAATTCACCCCTCCACTTT,CASSLDSLNSPLHF,TRBV5-6,NA,NA,TRBJ1-6
TGTGCCAGTAGTACCCGGGACAGGGGAACGAACACCGGGGAGCTGTTTTTT,CASSTRDRGTNTGELFF,TRBV19,TRBD1,NA,TRBJ2-2
TGTGCCTGGAGTGTACAGTACGAGCAGTACTTC,CAWSVQYEQYF,TRBV30,NA,NA,TRBJ2-7
TGTGCCAGCACCCTCCGGGGGGCCCTCCACTTT,CASTLRGALHF,TRBV11-2,NA,once,TRBJ1-6
TGTTCCAGCAGCTTCGGGGGAGAGGATGAGCAGTTCTTC,CSSSFGGEDEQFF,TRBV7-9,NA,NA,TRBJ2-1
TGTGCCAGCAGCGTAGCTCCGTCGACAGGGGAGGAGGGCTACACCTTC,CASSVAPSTGEEGYTF,TRBV9,TRBD1,NA,TRBJ1-2
TGTGCCAGCAGTTTATCGCGGGGGAGCTCCTACAATGAGCAGTTCTTC,CASSLSRGSSYNEQFF,TRBV28,TRBD2,few,TRBJ2-1
TGTGCCAGCAGTCAGGGGGCGAAGCAGTTCTTC,CASSQGAKQFF,TRBV6-5,TRBD1,few,TRBJ2-1
TGTGCCAGCAGCTTAAGCGGGACAGGGGGGGCTGGGGCCAACGTCCTGACTTTC,CASSLSGTGGAGANVLTF,TRBV7-3,TRBD1,NA,TRBJ2-6
TGTGCCTGGACCGGGACAGGGGGTTCTCGAGGAGCTTTCTTT,CAWTGTGGSRGAFF,TRBV30,TRBD1,NA,TRBJ1-1
TGCGCCAGCAGCCAAGATCAGGGACAGGGGTCGTACGAGCAGTACTTC,CASSQDQGQGSYEQYF,TRBV4-3,TRBD1,NA,TRBJ2-7
TGTGCCAGCACCCTCGTGGGGGGGAACACTGAAGCTTTCTTT,CASTLVGGNTEAFF,TRBV2,NA,NA,TRBJ1-1
TGTGCCAGCAGTGAAAGTACAGGGCACACAGATACGCAGTATTTT,CASSESTGHTDTQYF,TRBV2,NA,few,TRBJ2-3
TGTGCCAGCAGCCTCCGTGAAAGTACTAGCGGGACGGATACGCAGTATTTT,CASSLRESTSGTDTQYF,TRBV4-2,TRBD2,NA,TRBJ2-3
TGTGCCAGCAGCGTAGATGAGGCATTCAACTATGGCTACACCTTC,CASSVDEAFNYGYTF,TRBV9,NA,NA,TRBJ1-2
TGTGCCAGCAGTTTTGAGGGGGCTGGCGAAAAACTGTTTTTT,CASSFEGAGEKLFF,TRBV28,TRBD1,NA,TRBJ1-4
TGTGCCAGCAGCGTAGCATCCCAGGGGAGAATCGACACTGAAGCTTTCTTT,CASSVASQGRIDTEAFF,TRBV9,NA,once,TRBJ1-1
TGTGCCAGCAGTTGGCCGGGACAGGATAGCAATCAGCCCCAGCATTTT,CASSWPGQDSNQPQHF,TRBV6-6,TRBD1,NA,TRBJ1-5
TGCGCCAGCAGCCATGCATGGGATCAGGGTAATGAGCAGTTCTTC,CASSHAWDQGNEQFF,TRBV4-3,NA,NA,TRBJ2-1
TGTGCCAGCAGCGACCGAGCGGGAGGGACCCAGTACTTC,CASSDRAGGTQYF,TRBV14,TRBD2,NA,TRBJ2-5
TGTGCCAGCAGCTTGGCTAGCGGGAGAGGAGAGACCCAGTACTTC,CASSLASGRGETQYF,TRBV5-4,TRBD2,few,TRBJ2-5
TGTGCCAGCAGTTACTCGATACCGGGGAGGAATGGCTACACCTTC,CASSYSIPGRNGYTF,TRBV6-5,NA,few,TRBJ1-2
TGTGCCAGCAGGAGACAGGGCGGAGGAGAAAAACTGTTTTTT,CASRRQGGGEKLFF,TRBV7-2,TRBD1,NA,TRBJ1-4
TGTGCCAGCAGCCCTGCCACTGGAGGTGCTGAAGCTTTCTTT,CASSPATGGAEAFF,TRBV11-2,NA,NA,TRBJ1-1
TGTGCCAGCAGCCAAGAAAACCGACAGGGCAATGAGCAGTTCTTC,CASSQENRQGNEQFF,TRBV4-2,TRBD1,NA,TRBJ2-1